This T cell receptor beta chain appears in the sequencing data of a study of prognosis after radiotherapy for stage I lung cancer. Overall study: Newly diagnosed primary stage I lung tumors were present in approximately 13 patients, and oligometastatic NSCLC after surgical resection of the primary tumor was present in four or five patients.

Roughly 6.2 milliliters of peripheral blood were drawn at each of two time points. Study-level points and caveats: Reduced unique TCR clone counts were recorded after stereotactic body radiation therapy, with a median of about 10,000 versus 6,900. It was not determined whether the expanded TCR clones were tumor-specific.

CDR3 length equals 14 residues. Per germline, CDR1 SGHDN and CDR2 FVKESK. Trimming removed 1 base at V and 0 bases at J, with 7 bases between. In this sample, this clonotype turned up many times. Its antigen is unknown. Genomic DNA was the source, and TCR beta CDR3 was amplified from it by two-round multiplex PCR. First-round PCR amplification was performed with primers specific to each TRBV and TRBJ gene. TCRdb processed the multiplex PCR reads anew with MiXCR; each CDR3 protein has one entry. Among 14,000 or so distinct CDR3 sequences listed, roughly 29% were seen once. The receptor's source is a donor aged 50 or older with non-small cell lung cancer. The input for sequencing was PBMCs, taken before or after stereotactic body radiation therapy (not recorded which). This chain connects TRBV14 to TRBJ2-7; no clear D. The CDR3 loop is CASSQVGGSYEQYF. CDR3 coding DNA: TGTGCCAGCAGCCAAGTGGGTGGCTCCTACGAGCAGTACTTC.